Many counts were recorded for the clone carrying this T cell receptor (beta chain). What it binds is not known. Amplification of TCR beta CDR3 regions was performed using RNA transcripts as template. A set of HTBI primers served as the primers for a first-round RT-PCR of the TCR CDR3. From the multiplex PCR reads, TCRdb called clonotypes with MiXCR, one entry per CDR3 protein. The sample lists 530,000 or so distinct CDR3 sequences, 24% seen once, with around 11% in the top ten. With 5 bases removed from V and 4 bases from J, the gap between germline ends came to 11 bases. CDR3 size: 13 residues. Diagnosis rested on symptoms, serum thyroxine and TRAb, thyroid ultrasound, and orbital computed tomography. The data derive from a study of T cells in Graves' hyperthyroidism and ophthalmopathy. Study findings and constraints: Blood held most thyroid clonotypes expanded above 0.001 frequency. Separating ophthalmopathy from stable hyperthyroidism was achieved by a 13 V-J model.

The source of this sequence is a woman aged 30 to 39 with Graves' ophthalmopathy. Sequenced sample: blood. The rearrangement links TRBV12-3 or TRBV12-4 to TRBJ1-1, with D perhaps matching TRBD1 (5 bases). This CDR3 is CASSPDTLTEAFF. In DNA form, the CDR3 reads TGTGCCAGCAGTCCGGACACCCTCACTGAAGCTTTCTTT.